The 9 T cell receptor beta chains presented below share a single source sample, sequenced in a study of human T cells and chemical hapten exposure. The time point is: pre-sensitization, week 0. Treatment indicated: therapeutic diphenylcyclopropenone sensitization with weekly scalp DPC. TCRdb reprocessed the RACE reads via MiXCR and lists one record per CDR3 protein. The sample shows about 51,000 distinct CDR3 sequences, over 8% of them seen only once. The sequenced sample was whole blood, obtained in connection with sensitization to the hapten diphenylcyclopropenone (DPC). The receptor source for this set is a woman in her thirties or forties with alopecia areata. Some clones in this sample may be carry-over from other donors' samples.

This clonotype was counted between two and nine times. The chain employs TRBV28 and TRBJ1-5; D not resolved. Trimming stripped 6 bases from V and 4 bases from J, with 10 bases between. The CDR3 totals 13 residues. The germline V gene encodes CDR1 MDHEN and CDR2 SYDVKM. CDR3 sequence (DNA): TGTGCCAGCAGACCACCAGGAAATCAGCCCCAGCATTTT. Translating gives CASRPPGNQPQHF.

This clonotype was detected many times. The chain recombines TRBV6-4 with TRBJ2-3; D perhaps matches TRBD2 (5 bases). Germline V gene lookup returns CDR1 MRHNA and CDR2 SNTAGT. The ends were cut back, 5 bases at V and 3 bases at J, with 18 bases in the middle. The CDR3 has 16 amino acids. The CDR3 loop is CASSSDWVRGTDTQYF. For the CDR3, the DNA is TGTGCCAGCAGTTCCGATTGGGTTAGAGGGACAGATACGCAGTATTTT.

This clonotype was counted many times. This sequence joins TRBV6-2 or TRBV6-3 and TRBJ1-4; D ambiguous. V was clipped by 6 bases and J by 9 bases, with 17 bases between them. Per germline, CDR1 MNHEY and CDR2 SVGEGT. The CDR3 runs 14 residues. The CDR3 loop reads CASSQDGAGKKLFF. The CDR3 DNA follows: TGTGCCAGCAGCCAGGACGGTGCTGGGAAAAAACTGTTTTTT.

V and J are TRBV10-3 and TRBJ1-1; maybe TRBD1 (5 bases). The V end lost 2 bases, the J end lost 11 bases, and 9 bases lay between the germline ends. Germline CDR1 reads ENHRY; CDR2 reads SYGVKD. The CDR3 extends over 11 amino acids. In DNA form, the CDR3 reads TGTGCCATCAGTGAGGGGGCTGGGGCTTTCTTT. Its protein product is CAISEGAGAFF.

This clonotype has a count of ten or more. The rearrangement uses TRBV12-3 or TRBV12-4 and TRBJ2-7, with 10 bases that match TRBD1. Losses at the gene ends were 5 bases for V and 6 bases for J; bases not matched to a gene: 10. The CDR3 is made up of 15 amino acids. The CDR3 loop is CASSPFPGQGSEQYF. For the CDR3, the DNA is TGTGCCAGCAGTCCTTTTCCGGGACAGGGGTCCGAGCAGTACTTC.

The table lists this clonotype with many counts. The genes are TRBV6-2 or TRBV6-3 and TRBJ2-7; D unresolved. This CDR3 is 13 amino acids long. CDR1 MNHEY and CDR2 SVGEGT come from the germline V gene. V was trimmed by 2 bases and J by 9 bases, leaving 14 bases between them. The CDR3 loop reads CASSYEGPSRQYF. The DNA for the CDR3 is TGTGCCAGCAGTTACGAAGGTCCCTCGCGGCAGTACTTC.

At least ten counts were recorded for this clonotype. As DNA, the CDR3 is TGCGCCAGCAGCCAAGGAGGCTTGGAGACCCAGTACTTC. Translated, it gives CASSQGGLETQYF. The gene calls are TRBV4-1 and TRBJ2-5; no definite D call. There are 13 residues in the CDR3. Germline assignment: CDR1 MGHRA and CDR2 YSYEKL. V shed 1 base and J shed 5 bases, with 8 bases lying between them.

The chain combines TRBV12-3 or TRBV12-4 with TRBJ1-5, with 7 bases identical to TRBD1. The CDR3 runs 17 residues. V shed 2 bases and J 1 base; nucleotides not matched to a gene: 8. The CDR3: CASSLMVGGGSNQPQHF. As DNA, the CDR3 is TGTGCCAGCAGTTTAATGGTGGGAGGGGGCAGCAATCAGCCCCAGCATTTT.

This clonotype occurred many times. The chain recombines TRBV11-3 with TRBJ1-6; D is unresolved. Per germline, CDR1 SGHNT and CDR2 YENEEA. The CDR3 runs to 13 residues. V was clipped by 3 bases and J by 9 bases, with 9 bases between them. The DNA for the CDR3 is TGTGCCAGCAGCTTTAAGGAGGGTTCACCCCTCCACTTT. Residues: CASSFKEGSPLHF.